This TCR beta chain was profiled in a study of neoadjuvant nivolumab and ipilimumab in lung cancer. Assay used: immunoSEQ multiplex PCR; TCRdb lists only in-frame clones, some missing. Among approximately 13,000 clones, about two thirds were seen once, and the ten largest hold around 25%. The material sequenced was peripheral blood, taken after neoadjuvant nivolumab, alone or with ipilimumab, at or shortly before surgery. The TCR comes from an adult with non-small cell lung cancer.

This chain's CDR3 is CASSSIRGDTEAFF. DNA for the CDR3: TGTGCCAGCAGCTCGATCAGGGGTGACACTGAAGCTTTCTTT. This chain connects TRBV5-5 to TRBJ1-1; maybe TRBD1 (6 bases). Trimming removed 3 bases at V and 3 bases at J, with 12 bases between. Germline V CDR1 and CDR2: SGHKS, YYEKEE (reference sequence). The length of the CDR3 is 14 residues.